This T cell receptor (beta chain) was retrieved from a study of T cells expressing NK-cell markers. The CDR3 runs 14 residues. TCRdb re-called the 5' RACE reads and catalogs CDR3 proteins one per entry, DNA excluded. Its table records 400,000 to 500,000 distinct CDR3 sequences. The sequence was collected from a woman aged 18-70 years in good health. The chain is built from TRBV12-3 or TRBV12-4 and TRBJ2-3; TCRdb designates TRBD2, a call that cannot be tested without DNA. Source material: blood T cells: a sorted CD56 or NKG2C T cell subset, CD4+ or CD8+ T cells, or bulk PBMC T cells (not recorded which). This CDR3 reads CASTLTSGADTQYF.